A selection of T cell receptor beta chains follows, all from one sample in a study of blood T cell repertoires in COVID-19. Method: immunoSEQ multiplex PCR; TCRdb's copy keeps in-frame clones and lacks some. The table includes some 200,000 clones, around 85% detected once. Specimen: peripheral blood. The receptors stem from a woman aged 70 to 79 with COVID-19, enrolled during active disease. The CDR3 runs from the conserved cysteine through the conserved F or W. Each record gives: clone size, V gene, D gene, J gene, CDR3 protein, CDR3 DNA. D genes are given only for firm matches. Where a row states a size, it is once, few, many or the class of an expanded clone; other rows omit it.

size: NA
V: TRBV10-3
D: TRBD1
J: TRBJ1-2
CDR3: CAIQGTDYGYTF
DNA: TGTGCCATCCAGGGGACAGACTATGGCTACACCTTC

size: NA
V: TRBV2
D: TRBD1
J: TRBJ1-1
CDR3: CASRGTGLYTEAFF
DNA: TGTGCCAGCAGGGGGACAGGGTTATACACTGAAGCTTTCTTT

size: NA
V: TRBV27
D: TRBD1
J: TRBJ1-2
CDR3: CASSGQGASNLRGYTF
DNA: TGTGCCAGCAGTGGACAGGGGGCATCGAACTTGCGTGGCTACACCTTC

size: NA
V: TRBV4-2
D: NA
J: TRBJ1-1
CDR3: CASSQVGRSNTEAFF
DNA: TGTGCCAGCAGCCAAGTTGGCAGGTCGAACACTGAAGCTTTCTTT

size: NA
V: TRBV18
D: NA
J: TRBJ1-1
CDR3: CASSPQKNTEAFF
DNA: TGTGCCAGCTCACCTCAAAAGAACACTGAAGCTTTCTTT

size: NA
V: TRBV15
D: NA
J: TRBJ1-5
CDR3: CATSRVGQQNQPQHF
DNA: TGTGCCACCAGCAGAGTGGGGCAGCAAAATCAGCCCCAGCATTTT

size: NA
V: TRBV6-5
D: TRBD1
J: TRBJ1-5
CDR3: CASSSRDRDGQPQHF
DNA: TGTGCCAGCAGTTCCCGGGACAGGGATGGCCAGCCCCAGCATTTT

size: few
V: TRBV5-6
D: NA
J: TRBJ1-2
CDR3: CASSSFFVAASRYGYTF
DNA: TGTGCCAGCAGCTCCTTTTTCGTAGCCGCGTCTCGCTATGGCTACACCTTC

size: NA
V: TRBV5-1
D: NA
J: TRBJ1-2
CDR3: CASSLEGGNYGYTF
DNA: TGCGCCAGCAGCTTAGAAGGAGGGAACTATGGCTACACCTTC

size: NA
V: TRBV14
D: TRBD1
J: TRBJ1-2
CDR3: CASSHYRQGHYGYTF
DNA: TGTGCCAGCAGCCACTACCGACAGGGGCACTATGGCTACACCTTC

size: NA
V: TRBV3-1/TRBV3-2
D: TRBD1
J: TRBJ2-7
CDR3: CASSQGQVSYEQYF
DNA: TGTGCCAGCAGCCAGGGACAGGTCTCCTACGAGCAGTACTTC

size: NA
V: TRBV15
D: NA
J: TRBJ1-5
CDR3: CATSRGSRGINQPQHF
DNA: TGTGCCACCAGCAGAGGGTCCCGGGGAATCAATCAGCCCCAGCATTTT

size: NA
V: TRBV11-2
D: TRBD1
J: TRBJ1-6
CDR3: CASSSDRDSPLHF
DNA: TGTGCCAGCAGCTCAGACAGGGATTCACCCCTCCACTTT

size: NA
V: TRBV18
D: NA
J: TRBJ1-1
CDR3: CASSPRGNTEAFF
DNA: TGTGCCAGCTCACCACGCGGCAACACTGAAGCTTTCTTT

size: NA
V: TRBV19
D: NA
J: TRBJ2-5
CDR3: CASSIGLAQETQYF
DNA: TGTGCCAGTAGTATAGGGCTAGCTCAAGAGACCCAGTACTTC

size: NA
V: TRBV10-3
D: NA
J: TRBJ1-4
CDR3: CASRQDRGAGEKLFF
DNA: TGTGCCTCTCGACAGGATCGGGGCGCCGGCGAAAAACTGTTTTTT

size: NA
V: TRBV11-1
D: TRBD2
J: TRBJ2-3
CDR3: CASSLGRGGRADTQYF
DNA: TGTGCCAGCAGCTTGGGGCGGGGGGGCCGTGCAGATACGCAGTATTTT

size: few
V: TRBV3-1/TRBV3-2
D: TRBD1
J: TRBJ2-2
CDR3: CASSLLRDRGGSTGELFF
DNA: TGTGCCAGCAGCCTGCTCCGGGACAGGGGAGGGAGCACCGGGGAGCTGTTTTTT

size: NA
V: TRBV7-8
D: NA
J: TRBJ1-1
CDR3: CASSLESWTEAFF
DNA: TGTGCCAGCAGCTTAGAGAGTTGGACTGAAGCTTTCTTT

size: once
V: TRBV2
D: NA
J: TRBJ1-4
CDR3: CASSEVGGLRREKLFF
DNA: TGTGCCAGCAGTGAAGTAGGTGGCCTAAGGCGGGAAAAACTGTTTTTT

size: NA
V: TRBV19
D: TRBD2
J: TRBJ2-7
CDR3: CASSMGGGRTSYEQYF
DNA: TGTGCCAGTAGTATGGGTGGCGGGAGGACGTCCTACGAGCAGTACTTC

size: once
V: TRBV7-2
D: TRBD1
J: TRBJ1-1
CDR3: CASSQTGAGTEAFF
DNA: TGTGCCAGCAGTCAGACAGGGGCAGGTACTGAAGCTTTCTTT

size: NA
V: TRBV6-5
D: NA
J: TRBJ1-6
CDR3: CASSLRQEIPPLHF
DNA: TGTGCCAGCAGTCTCAGACAGGAGATACCACCCCTCCACTTT

size: NA
V: TRBV7-9
D: NA
J: TRBJ1-2
CDR3: CASSLFSVAPSGYTF
DNA: TGTGCCAGCAGCTTATTCTCGGTCGCCCCATCTGGCTACACCTTC

size: NA
V: TRBV2
D: NA
J: TRBJ1-1
CDR3: CASRTTEYTEAFF
DNA: TGTGCCAGCAGGACGACAGAATACACTGAAGCTTTCTTT

size: NA
V: TRBV18
D: TRBD1
J: TRBJ2-7
CDR3: CASSAGDSGIYEQYF
DNA: TGTGCCAGCTCGGCCGGGGACAGCGGCATCTACGAGCAGTACTTC

size: NA
V: TRBV7-6
D: NA
J: TRBJ1-1
CDR3: CASSPTQGVNTEAFF
DNA: TGTGCCAGCAGCCCAACACAGGGCGTGAACACTGAAGCTTTCTTT

size: NA
V: TRBV19
D: TRBD2
J: TRBJ2-1
CDR3: CASRPPGLGFYNEQFF
DNA: TGTGCCAGTAGACCGCCGGGACTAGGGTTTTATAATGAGCAGTTCTTC

size: once
V: TRBV5-1
D: NA
J: TRBJ1-1
CDR3: CASSLDAGYNTEAFF
DNA: TGCGCCAGCAGCTTGGATGCGGGGTATAACACTGAAGCTTTCTTT

size: once
V: TRBV4-2
D: NA
J: TRBJ1-4
CDR3: CASSQGLNEKLFF
DNA: TGTGCCAGCAGCCAAGGACTAAATGAAAAACTGTTTTTT

size: few
V: TRBV11-3
D: NA
J: TRBJ1-2
CDR3: CASSLGPGGDYGYTF
DNA: TGTGCCAGCAGCTTAGGCCCCGGGGGGGACTATGGCTACACCTTC

size: NA
V: TRBV19
D: NA
J: TRBJ1-2
CDR3: CASSIAEGYTF
DNA: TGTGCCAGTAGTATTGCGGAAGGCTACACCTTC

size: many
V: TRBV4-2
D: TRBD1
J: TRBJ1-2
CDR3: CASSQTMTGPYGYTF
DNA: TGTGCCAGCAGCCAGACCATGACAGGGCCCTATGGCTACACCTTC

size: NA
V: TRBV9
D: NA
J: TRBJ1-1
CDR3: CASSPRARYTEAFF
DNA: TGTGCCAGCAGCCCGAGGGCTCGGTACACTGAAGCTTTCTTT

size: NA
V: TRBV25-1
D: NA
J: TRBJ1-2
CDR3: CASRTSGGSDYGYTF
DNA: TGTGCCAGCAGGACGTCAGGAGGATCTGACTATGGCTACACCTTC

size: NA
V: TRBV7-3
D: NA
J: TRBJ2-7
CDR3: CASSLRFLRYEQYF
DNA: TGTGCCAGCAGCTTAAGGTTCCTGCGCTACGAGCAGTACTTC

size: NA
V: TRBV6-2/TRBV6-3
D: NA
J: TRBJ2-1
CDR3: CASSRDSYNEQFF
DNA: TGTGCCAGCAGTAGAGATTCCTACAATGAGCAGTTCTTC

size: NA
V: TRBV5-1
D: NA
J: TRBJ2-1
CDR3: CASSVLGGEQFF
DNA: TGCGCCAGCAGCGTACTAGGCGGGGAGCAGTTCTTC

size: NA
V: TRBV5-4
D: NA
J: TRBJ1-1
CDR3: CASSLAGENTEAFF
DNA: TGTGCCAGCAGCTTGGCCGGGGAAAACACTGAAGCTTTCTTT

size: NA
V: TRBV5-1
D: TRBD2
J: TRBJ2-3
CDR3: CASSLGTSGGGADTQYF
DNA: TGCGCCAGCTCTCTCGGGACTAGCGGAGGAGGGGCAGATACGCAGTATTTT

size: NA
V: TRBV7-8
D: TRBD1
J: TRBJ2-2
CDR3: CASSARDRGTGELFF
DNA: TGTGCCAGCAGCGCCCGGGACAGGGGCACCGGGGAGCTGTTTTTT

size: NA
V: TRBV7-6
D: TRBD1
J: TRBJ2-1
CDR3: CASSPGTGDYNEQFF
DNA: TGTGCCAGCAGCCCCGGGACAGGCGATTACAATGAGCAGTTCTTC

size: few
V: TRBV11-2
D: NA
J: TRBJ1-1
CDR3: CASSLRATDRNTEAFF
DNA: TGTGCCAGCAGCTTACGGGCCACGGACAGGAACACTGAAGCTTTCTTT

size: NA
V: TRBV7-2
D: NA
J: TRBJ2-1
CDR3: CASSPDRPSYNEQFF
DNA: TGTGCCAGCAGTCCAGACAGGCCCTCCTACAATGAGCAGTTCTTC

size: NA
V: TRBV4-2
D: NA
J: TRBJ1-2
CDR3: CASSQEHAMTRYGYTF
DNA: TGTGCCAGCAGCCAAGAACATGCTATGACTCGCTATGGCTACACCTTC

size: NA
V: TRBV29-1
D: NA
J: TRBJ1-2
CDR3: CSVRVGGNYGYTF
DNA: TGCAGCGTGAGGGTTGGAGGTAACTATGGCTACACCTTC

size: NA
V: TRBV5-5
D: TRBD1
J: TRBJ1-2
CDR3: CASSLGDRVGYTF
DNA: TGTGCCAGCAGCTTGGGGGACAGGGTCGGCTACACCTTC

size: NA
V: TRBV19
D: NA
J: TRBJ1-2
CDR3: CASSSRDLSGYTF
DNA: TGTGCCAGTAGTAGCCGGGACTTGAGTGGCTACACCTTC

size: NA
V: TRBV11-2
D: NA
J: TRBJ2-4
CDR3: CASSLDSGIAKNIQYF
DNA: TGTGCCAGCAGCTTAGATTCAGGGATAGCCAAAAACATTCAGTACTTC

size: NA
V: TRBV3-1/TRBV3-2
D: TRBD2
J: TRBJ2-7
CDR3: CASSQDWRTSGKVEQYF
DNA: TGTGCCAGCAGCCAAGATTGGAGGACTAGCGGGAAAGTCGAGCAGTACTTC

size: NA
V: TRBV5-1
D: TRBD1
J: TRBJ2-5
CDR3: CASSLEGRGRETQYF
DNA: TGCGCCAGCAGCTTGGAGGGCAGGGGGCGGGAGACCCAGTACTTC

size: NA
V: TRBV18
D: TRBD2
J: TRBJ2-1
CDR3: CASVGTREYNEQFF
DNA: TGTGCCAGCGTAGGGACTAGAGAGTACAATGAGCAGTTCTTC

size: once
V: TRBV6-5
D: NA
J: TRBJ1-3
CDR3: CASSPTGSSGNTIYF
DNA: TGTGCCAGCAGCCCCACCGGGAGCTCTGGAAACACCATATATTTT

size: NA
V: TRBV7-8
D: TRBD2
J: TRBJ2-3
CDR3: CASSVAQGLAGVNTQYF
DNA: TGTGCCAGCAGCGTAGCTCAGGGACTAGCGGGGGTGAATACGCAGTATTTT

size: NA
V: TRBV18
D: TRBD1
J: TRBJ1-6
CDR3: CASSSSGQYNSPLHF
DNA: TGTGCCAGCTCCTCTTCGGGACAGTATAATTCACCCCTCCACTTT

size: NA
V: TRBV7-8
D: TRBD1
J: TRBJ1-2
CDR3: CASSPDRDHYTF
DNA: TGTGCCAGCAGCCCCGACAGGGACCACTACACCTTC

size: NA
V: TRBV9
D: NA
J: TRBJ1-5
CDR3: CASSSREGLYSNQPQHF
DNA: TGTGCCAGCAGCTCTAGGGAGGGCCTTTATAGCAATCAGCCCCAGCATTTT

size: NA
V: TRBV6-1
D: NA
J: TRBJ2-2
CDR3: CASSERGIGELFF
DNA: TGTGCCAGCAGTGAAAGGGGAATCGGGGAGCTGTTTTTT

size: NA
V: TRBV4-2
D: TRBD2
J: TRBJ2-2
CDR3: CASSQHSGGADTGELFF
DNA: TGTGCCAGCAGCCAACATTCCGGGGGGGCGGACACCGGGGAGCTGTTTTTT

size: NA
V: TRBV7-2
D: TRBD2
J: TRBJ2-5
CDR3: CASSSVAGAQETQYF
DNA: TGTGCCAGCAGCTCAGTAGCGGGGGCACAAGAGACCCAGTACTTC